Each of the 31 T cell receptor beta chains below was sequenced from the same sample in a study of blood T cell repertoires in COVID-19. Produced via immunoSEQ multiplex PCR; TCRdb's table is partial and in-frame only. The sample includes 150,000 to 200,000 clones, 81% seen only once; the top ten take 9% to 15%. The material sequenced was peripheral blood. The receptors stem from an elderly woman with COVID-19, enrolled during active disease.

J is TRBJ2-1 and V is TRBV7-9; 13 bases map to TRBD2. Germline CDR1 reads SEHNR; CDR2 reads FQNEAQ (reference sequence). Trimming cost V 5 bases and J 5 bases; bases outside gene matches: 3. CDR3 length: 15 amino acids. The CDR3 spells CASSGGLAGNNEQFF. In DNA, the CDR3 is TGTGCCAGCAGCGGGGGACTAGCGGGGAACAATGAGCAGTTCTTC.

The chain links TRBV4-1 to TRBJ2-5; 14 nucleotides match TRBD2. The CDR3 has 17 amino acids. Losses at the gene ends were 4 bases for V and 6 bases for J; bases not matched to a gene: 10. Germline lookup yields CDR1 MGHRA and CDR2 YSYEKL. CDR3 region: CASSLGLAGGLLKTQYF. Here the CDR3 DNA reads TGCGCCAGCAGCCTCGGACTAGCGGGAGGATTGCTAAAGACCCAGTACTTC.

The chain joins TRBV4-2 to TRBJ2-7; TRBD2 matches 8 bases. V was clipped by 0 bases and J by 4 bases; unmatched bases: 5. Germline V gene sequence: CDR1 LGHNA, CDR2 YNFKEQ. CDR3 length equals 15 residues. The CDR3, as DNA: TGTGCCAGCAGCCAAGAGGCTAGCGGGTTTTACGAGCAGTACTTC. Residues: CASSQEASGFYEQYF.

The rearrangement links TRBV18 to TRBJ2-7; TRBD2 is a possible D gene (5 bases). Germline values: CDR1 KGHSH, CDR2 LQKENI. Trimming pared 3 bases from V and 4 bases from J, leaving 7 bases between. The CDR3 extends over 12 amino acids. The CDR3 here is CASSPGDYEQYF. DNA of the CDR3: TGTGCCAGCTCACCGGGAGATTACGAGCAGTACTTC. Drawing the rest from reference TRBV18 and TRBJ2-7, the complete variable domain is NAGVMQNPRHLVRRRGQEARLRCSPMKGHSHVYWYRQLPEEGLKFMVYLQKENIIDESGMPKERFSAEFPKEGPSILRIQQVVRGDSAAYFCASSPGDYEQYFGPGTRLTVT.

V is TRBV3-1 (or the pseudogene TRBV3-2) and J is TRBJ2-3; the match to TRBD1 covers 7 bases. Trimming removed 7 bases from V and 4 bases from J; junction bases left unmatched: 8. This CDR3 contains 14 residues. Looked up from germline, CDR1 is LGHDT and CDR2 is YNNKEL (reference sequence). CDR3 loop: CASIKGGAPDTQYF. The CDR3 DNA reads TGTGCCAGCATAAAAGGGGGCGCCCCAGATACGCAGTATTTT.

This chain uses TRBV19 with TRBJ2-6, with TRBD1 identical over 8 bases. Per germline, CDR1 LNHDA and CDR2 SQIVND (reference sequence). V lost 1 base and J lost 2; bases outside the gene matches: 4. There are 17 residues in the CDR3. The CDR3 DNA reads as TGTGCCAGTAGTATAGGTTACAGGGGGGCTGGGGCCAACGTCCTGACTTTC. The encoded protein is CASSIGYRGAGANVLTF.

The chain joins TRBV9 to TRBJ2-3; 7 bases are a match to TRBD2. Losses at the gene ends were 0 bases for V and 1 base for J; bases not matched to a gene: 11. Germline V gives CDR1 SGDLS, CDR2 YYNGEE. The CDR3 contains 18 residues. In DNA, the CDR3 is TGTGCCAGCAGCGTAGATATTGGCGGGAGCTTAGGCACAGATACGCAGTATTTT. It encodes CASSVDIGGSLGTDTQYF.

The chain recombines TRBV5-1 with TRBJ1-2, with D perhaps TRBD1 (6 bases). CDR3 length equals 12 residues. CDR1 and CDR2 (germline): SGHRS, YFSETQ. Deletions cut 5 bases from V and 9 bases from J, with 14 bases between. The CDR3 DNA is TGCGCCAGCAGAGGACAGACCACCCGCTACACCTTC. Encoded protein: CASRGQTTRYTF. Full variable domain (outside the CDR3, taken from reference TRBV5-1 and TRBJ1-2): KAGVTQTPRYLIKTRGQQVTLSCSPISGHRSVSWYQQTPGQGLQFLFEYFSETQRNKGNFPGRFSGRQFSNSRSEMNVSTLELGDSALYLCASRGQTTRYTFGSGTRLTVV.

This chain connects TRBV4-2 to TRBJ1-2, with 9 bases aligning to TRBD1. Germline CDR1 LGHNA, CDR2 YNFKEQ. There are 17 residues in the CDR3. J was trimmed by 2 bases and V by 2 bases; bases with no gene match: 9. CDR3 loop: CASSQPIGQGRNYGYTF. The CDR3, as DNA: TGTGCCAGCAGCCAACCCATAGGACAGGGGCGGAACTATGGCTACACCTTC.

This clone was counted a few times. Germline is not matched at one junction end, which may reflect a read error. The CDR3 here is CASRPSLAGGFKVSF. The CDR3 nucleotides are TGTGCCAGCAGACCCTCGCTGGCGGGAGGGTTTAAGGTTTCCTTC. V and J are TRBV28 and TRBJ2-7, with TRBD2 identical over 9 bases. The CDR3 has 15 amino acids. From germline, CDR1 is MDHEN and CDR2 SYDVKM.

The CDR3 DNA sequence: TGTGCCAGCAGAGATTCCGGGACAGGGTATGGCTACACCTTC. Its translation: CASRDSGTGYGYTF. The chain joins TRBV2 to TRBJ1-2; 9 bases match TRBD1. The CDR3 sequence is 14 residues long. CDR1 and CDR2 (germline): SNHLY, FYNNEI. The V gene end was trimmed by 6 bases and the J gene end by 5 bases; junction bases not matched to a gene: 7.

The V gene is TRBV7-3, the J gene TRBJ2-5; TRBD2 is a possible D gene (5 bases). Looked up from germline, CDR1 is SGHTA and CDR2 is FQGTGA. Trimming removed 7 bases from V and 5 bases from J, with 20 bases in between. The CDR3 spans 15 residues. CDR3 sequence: CASTTGNAPGETQYF. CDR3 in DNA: TGTGCCAGCACCACCGGGAACGCGCCTGGGGAGACCCAGTACTTC.

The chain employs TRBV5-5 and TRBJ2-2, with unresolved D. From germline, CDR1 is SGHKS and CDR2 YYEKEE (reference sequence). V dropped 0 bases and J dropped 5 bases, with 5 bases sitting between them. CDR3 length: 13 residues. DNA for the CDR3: TGTGCCAGCAGCTTGGGGCCAACCGGGGAGCTGTTTTTT. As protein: CASSLGPTGELFF. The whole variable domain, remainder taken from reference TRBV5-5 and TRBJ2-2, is DAGVTQSPTHLIKTRGQQVTLRCSPISGHKSVSWYQQVLGQGPQFIFQYYEKEERGRGNFPDRFSARQFPNYSSELNVNALLLGDSALYLCASSLGPTGELFFGEGSRLTVL.

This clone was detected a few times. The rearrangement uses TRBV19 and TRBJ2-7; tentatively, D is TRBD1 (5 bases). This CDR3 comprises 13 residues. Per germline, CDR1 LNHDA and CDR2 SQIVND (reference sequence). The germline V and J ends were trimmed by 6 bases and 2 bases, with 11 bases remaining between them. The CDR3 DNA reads TGTGCCAGTAGCCGGACACGAGCCTACGAGCAGTACTTC. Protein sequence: CASSRTRAYEQYF.

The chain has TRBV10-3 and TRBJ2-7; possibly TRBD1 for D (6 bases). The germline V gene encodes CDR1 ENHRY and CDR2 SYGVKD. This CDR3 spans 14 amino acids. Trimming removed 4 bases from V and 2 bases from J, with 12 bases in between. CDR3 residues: CAISASQGTYEQYF. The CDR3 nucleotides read TGTGCCATCAGTGCTTCTCAGGGGACCTACGAGCAGTACTTC.

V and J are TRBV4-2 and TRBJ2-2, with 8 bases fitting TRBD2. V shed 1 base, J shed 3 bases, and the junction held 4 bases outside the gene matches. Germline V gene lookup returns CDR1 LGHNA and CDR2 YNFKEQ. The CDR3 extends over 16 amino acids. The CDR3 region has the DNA TGTGCCAGCAGCCAAGGGGCGGGGGGCTACACCGGGGAGCTGTTTTTT. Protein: CASSQGAGGYTGELFF.

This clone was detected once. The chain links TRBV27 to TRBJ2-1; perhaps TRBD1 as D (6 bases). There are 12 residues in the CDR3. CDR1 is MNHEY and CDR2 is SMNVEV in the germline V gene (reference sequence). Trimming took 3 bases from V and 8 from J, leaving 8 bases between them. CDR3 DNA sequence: TGTGCCAGCAGTTTTCACAGGGATGAGCAGTTCTTC. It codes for CASSFHRDEQFF.

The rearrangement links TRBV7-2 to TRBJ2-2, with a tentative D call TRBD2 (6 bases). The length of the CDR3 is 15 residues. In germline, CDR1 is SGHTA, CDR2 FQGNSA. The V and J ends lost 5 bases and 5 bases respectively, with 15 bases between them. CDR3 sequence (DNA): TGTGCCAGCAGCCTCCAGGTGGGGGGTACCGGGGAGCTGTTTTTT. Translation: CASSLQVGGTGELFF.

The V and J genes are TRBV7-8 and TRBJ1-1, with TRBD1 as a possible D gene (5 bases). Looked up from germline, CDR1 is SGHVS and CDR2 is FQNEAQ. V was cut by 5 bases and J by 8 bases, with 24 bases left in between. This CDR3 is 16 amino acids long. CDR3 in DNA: TGTGCCAGCAGCCGATTACCTCATATTCAGACAGTAGAAGCTTTCTTT. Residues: CASSRLPHIQTVEAFF.

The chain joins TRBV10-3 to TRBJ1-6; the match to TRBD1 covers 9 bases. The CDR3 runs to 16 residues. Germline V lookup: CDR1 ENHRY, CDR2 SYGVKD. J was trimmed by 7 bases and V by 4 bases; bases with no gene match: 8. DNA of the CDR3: TGTGCCATCAGTGGAAGGGACAGGGTCGAGAATTCACCCCTCCACTTT. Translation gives CAISGRDRVENSPLHF.

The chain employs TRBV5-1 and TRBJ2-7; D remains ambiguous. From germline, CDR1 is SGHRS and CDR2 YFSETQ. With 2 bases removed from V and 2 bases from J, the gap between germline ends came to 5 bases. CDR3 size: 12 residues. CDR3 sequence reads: CASSFRAYEQYF. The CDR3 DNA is TGCGCCAGCAGCTTCCGGGCCTACGAGCAGTACTTC. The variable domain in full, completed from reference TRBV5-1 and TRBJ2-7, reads KAGVTQTPRYLIKTRGQQVTLSCSPISGHRSVSWYQQTPGQGLQFLFEYFSETQRNKGNFPGRFSGRQFSNSRSEMNVSTLELGDSALYLCASSFRAYEQYFGPGTRLTVT.

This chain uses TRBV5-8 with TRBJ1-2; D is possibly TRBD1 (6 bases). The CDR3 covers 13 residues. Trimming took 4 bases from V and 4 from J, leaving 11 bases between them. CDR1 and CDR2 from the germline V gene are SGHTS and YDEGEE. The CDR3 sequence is CASSLDRLYGYTF. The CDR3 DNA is TGTGCCAGCAGCCTAGACAGGCTCTATGGCTACACCTTC.

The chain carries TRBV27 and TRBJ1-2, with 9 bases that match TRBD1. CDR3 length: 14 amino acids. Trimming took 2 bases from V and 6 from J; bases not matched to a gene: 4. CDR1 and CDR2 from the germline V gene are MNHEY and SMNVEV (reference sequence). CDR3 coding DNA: TGTGCCAGCAGTTTACGAGGGACAGGGCATGGCTACACCTTC. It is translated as CASSLRGTGHGYTF.

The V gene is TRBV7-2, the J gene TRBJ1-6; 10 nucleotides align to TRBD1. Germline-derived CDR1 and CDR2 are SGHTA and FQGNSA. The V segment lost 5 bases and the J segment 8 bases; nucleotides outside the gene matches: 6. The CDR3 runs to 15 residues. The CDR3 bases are TGTGCCAGCAGCGCATCCGGGACAGGGGATTCACCCCTCCACTTT. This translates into CASSASGTGDSPLHF. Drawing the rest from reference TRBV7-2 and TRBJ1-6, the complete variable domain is GAGVSQSPSNKVTEKGKDVELRCDPISGHTALYWYRQSLGQGLEFLIYFQGNSAPDKSGLPSDRFSAERTGGSVSTLTIQRTQQEDSAVYLCASSASGTGDSPLHFGNGTRLTVT.

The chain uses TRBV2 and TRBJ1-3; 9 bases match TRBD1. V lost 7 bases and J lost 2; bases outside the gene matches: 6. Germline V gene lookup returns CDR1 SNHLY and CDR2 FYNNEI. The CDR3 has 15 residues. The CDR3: CASIMTGGTGNTIYF. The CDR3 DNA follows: TGTGCCAGCATCATGACAGGGGGTACTGGAAACACCATATATTTT.

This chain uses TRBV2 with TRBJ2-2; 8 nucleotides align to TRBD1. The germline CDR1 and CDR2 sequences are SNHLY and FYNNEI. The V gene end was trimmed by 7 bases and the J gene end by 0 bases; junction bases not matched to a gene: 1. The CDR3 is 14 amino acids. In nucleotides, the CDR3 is TGTGCCAGCACGGACAGGGCGAACACCGGGGAGCTGTTTTTT. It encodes CASTDRANTGELFF.

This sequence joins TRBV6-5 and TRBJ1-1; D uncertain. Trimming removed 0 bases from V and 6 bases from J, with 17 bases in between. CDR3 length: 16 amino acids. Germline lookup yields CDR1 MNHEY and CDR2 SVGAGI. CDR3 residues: CASSYSNNRGRAEAFF. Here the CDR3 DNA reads TGTGCCAGCAGTTACTCGAATAATCGAGGGAGGGCTGAAGCTTTCTTT.

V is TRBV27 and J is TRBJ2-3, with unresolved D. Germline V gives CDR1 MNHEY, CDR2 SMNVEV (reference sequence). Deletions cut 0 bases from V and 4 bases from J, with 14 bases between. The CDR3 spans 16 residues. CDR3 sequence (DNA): TGTGCCAGCAGTTTATCTTTCCCCCCCTATCCAGATACGCAGTATTTT. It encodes CASSLSFPPYPDTQYF.

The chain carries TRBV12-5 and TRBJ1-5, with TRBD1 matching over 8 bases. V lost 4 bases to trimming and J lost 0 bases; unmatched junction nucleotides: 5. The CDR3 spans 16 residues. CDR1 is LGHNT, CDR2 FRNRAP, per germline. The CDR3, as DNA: TGTGCTAGTGGTTCCCTAACAGGGGGTAGCAATCAGCCCCAGCATTTT. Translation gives CASGSLTGGSNQPQHF.

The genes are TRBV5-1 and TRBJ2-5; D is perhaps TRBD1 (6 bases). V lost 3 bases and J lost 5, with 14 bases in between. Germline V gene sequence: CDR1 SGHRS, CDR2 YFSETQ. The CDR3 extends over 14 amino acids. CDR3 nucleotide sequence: TGCGCCAGCAGCTCCGGGACATCGCACGAGACCCAGTACTTC. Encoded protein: CASSSGTSHETQYF.

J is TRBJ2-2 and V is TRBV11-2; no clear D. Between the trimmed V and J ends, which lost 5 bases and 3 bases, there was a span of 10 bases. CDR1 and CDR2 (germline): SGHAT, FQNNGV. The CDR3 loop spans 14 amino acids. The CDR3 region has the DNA TGTGCCAGCAGCCTACTATTCGACACCGGGGAGCTGTTTTTT. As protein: CASSLLFDTGELFF. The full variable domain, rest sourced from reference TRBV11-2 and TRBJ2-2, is EAGVAQSPRYKIIEKRQSVAFWCNPISGHATLYWYQQILGQGPKLLIQFQNNGVVDDSQLPKDRFSAERLKGVDSTLKIQPAKLEDSAVYLCASSLLFDTGELFFGEGSRLTVL.